This T cell receptor beta chain originates from a study of Ad26.COV2.S vaccination and SARS-CoV-2 variants. Study-level points and caveats: Possibly, TCR breadth and depth analyses underestimated total T cell responses.

The assay was immunoSEQ multiplex PCR, and TCRdb's table has in-frame clones only and misses some. The sample records around 300,000 clones, 75% to 90% being singletons. As regards this clone: What it binds is unknown.

Treatment of the sample: over 15 received Ad26.COV2.S at low or high dose, single or two shots; about five received placebo; per-sample allocation not given. Sampling occurred on day 63 after the first vaccine or placebo injection. The CDR3 length is 14 residues. Per the germline V gene, CDR1 is MNHEY and CDR2 is SVGEGT. The ends lost 5 bases at V and 0 bases at J; junction bases unmatched: 4. The sequence was obtained from a person between 18 and 59 years old who received the Ad26.COV2.S COVID-19 vaccine or a placebo. The starting material was peripheral blood, obtained in a trial of Ad26.COV2.S vaccine versus placebo. The chain combines TRBV6-2 or TRBV6-3 with TRBJ2-7, with TRBD2 matching 7 bases. CDR3 sequence: CASSIGTISYEQYF. The CDR3 DNA sequence: TGTGCCAGCAGTATCGGGACTATCTCCTACGAGCAGTACTTC.